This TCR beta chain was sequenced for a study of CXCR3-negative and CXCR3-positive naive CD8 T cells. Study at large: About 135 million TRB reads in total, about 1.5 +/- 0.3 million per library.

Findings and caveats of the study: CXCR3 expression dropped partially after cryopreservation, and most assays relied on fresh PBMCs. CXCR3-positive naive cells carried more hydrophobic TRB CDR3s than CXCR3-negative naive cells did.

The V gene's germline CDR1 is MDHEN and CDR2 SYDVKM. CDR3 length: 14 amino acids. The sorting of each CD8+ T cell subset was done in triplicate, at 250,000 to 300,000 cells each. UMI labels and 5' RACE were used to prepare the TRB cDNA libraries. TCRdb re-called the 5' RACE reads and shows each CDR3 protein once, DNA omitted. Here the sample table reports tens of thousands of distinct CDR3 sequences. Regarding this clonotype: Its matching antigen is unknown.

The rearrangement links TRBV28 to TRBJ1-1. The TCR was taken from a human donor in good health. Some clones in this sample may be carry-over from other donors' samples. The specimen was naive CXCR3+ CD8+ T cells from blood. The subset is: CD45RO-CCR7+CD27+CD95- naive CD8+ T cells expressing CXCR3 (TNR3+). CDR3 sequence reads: CASSLEQPNTEAFF.